These T cell receptor beta chains were read from a single sample in a study of OX40 agonist ivuxolimab in advanced cancers. Profiling relied on immunoSEQ multiplex PCR, and the TCRdb table lists in-frame clones only, not all of them. The data contain more than 70,000 clones, approximately 94% of them singletons. Source: CD4+ or CD8+ T cells sorted from blood, taken in a trial of the OX40 agonist ivuxolimab. These receptors all come from an adult with an advanced solid tumor such as melanoma, head and neck, liver or kidney cancer. Each CDR3 is given with its conserved first and last residue. A D gene is named only where the DNA matches it firmly. Clone size is not always given. Where it is, it says once, few, many or a class for expanded clones.

size	D	V	J	CDR3	DNA
.	.	TRBV11-2	TRBJ1-1	CASSLPGLLTEAFF	TGTGCCAGCAGCCTGCCAGGCCTGTTGACTGAAGCTTTCTTT
.	.	TRBV30	TRBJ2-1	CAWSVGPGLNEQFF	TGTGCCTGGAGTGTGGGTCCGGGATTGAATGAGCAGTTCTTC
.	.	TRBV7-9	TRBJ2-7	CASSASGEGNEQYF	TGTGCCAGCAGCGCATCAGGGGAGGGGAACGAGCAGTACTTC
.	.	TRBV2	TRBJ2-3	CASHPLGTGTQYF	TGTGCCAGCCACCCGCTAGGAACCGGTACGCAGTATTTT
.	TRBD1	TRBV5-7	TRBJ1-1	CASSQGQGANEAFF	TGTGCCAGCAGCCAGGGACAGGGGGCAAATGAAGCTTTCTTT
.	.	TRBV7-6	TRBJ1-2	CASSPGVDYGYTF	TGTGCCAGCAGCCCAGGGGTGGACTATGGCTACACCTTC
.	.	TRBV7-9	TRBJ1-5	CASSSVDGNQPQHF	TGTGCCAGCAGCTCAGTAGACGGCAATCAGCCCCAGCATTTT
.	TRBD1	TRBV13	TRBJ1-2	CASSLGAGGAYGYTF	TGTGCCAGCAGCTTAGGGGCAGGGGGCGCGTATGGCTACACCTTC
.	TRBD2	TRBV27	TRBJ2-7	CASSQIRLAGGMGEQYF	TGTGCCAGCAGTCAGATACGACTAGCGGGAGGAATGGGGGAGCAGTACTTC
.	TRBD1	TRBV29-1	TRBJ1-2	CSVEDREVGYTF	TGCAGCGTGGAGGACAGGGAGGTTGGCTACACCTTC
few	TRBD1	TRBV30	TRBJ1-1	CAWTAPGQGVVEAFF	TGTGCCTGGACCGCCCCAGGACAGGGAGTTGTTGAAGCTTTCTTT
.	.	TRBV29-1	TRBJ2-7	CSVEDLLGYEQYF	TGCAGCGTTGAAGATCTCTTGGGCTACGAGCAGTACTTC
.	.	TRBV10-3	TRBJ2-1	CAISGGQPNFNEQFF	TGTGCCATCAGTGGGGGGCAGCCGAACTTCAATGAGCAGTTCTTC
.	.	TRBV4-1	TRBJ1-2	CASSQDNRGVYGYTF	TGCGCCAGCAGCCAAGATAACCGGGGGGTCTATGGCTACACCTTC
.	.	TRBV13	TRBJ2-7	CASSLAGVYEQYF	TGTGCCAGCAGCTTAGCGGGGGTTTACGAGCAGTACTTC
.	.	TRBV12-5	TRBJ2-7	CASGGPYSSYEQYF	TGTGCTAGTGGCGGCCCGTACAGCTCCTACGAGCAGTACTTC
.	.	TRBV7-9	TRBJ1-1	CASSLGGQGPNTEAFF	TGTGCCAGCAGCTTAGGGGGGCAGGGACCGAACACTGAAGCTTTCTTT
.	.	TRBV4-1	TRBJ1-2	CASSQERDLDYGYTF	TGCGCCAGCAGCCAAGAACGGGATCTCGACTATGGCTACACCTTC
.	TRBD2	TRBV10-3	TRBJ2-1	CAISDTGTSSYNEQFF	TGTGCCATCAGTGATACAGGGACTAGCTCCTACAATGAGCAGTTCTTC
few	.	TRBV5-1	TRBJ1-4	CASSPGLRGNEKLFF	TGCGCCAGCAGCCCGGGACTCCGGGGGAATGAAAAACTGTTTTTT
.	.	TRBV7-8	TRBJ2-3	CASTPPTPGDTQYF	TGTGCCAGCACCCCCCCCACCCCGGGCGATACGCAGTATTTT
once	.	TRBV28	TRBJ1-1	CASRPPGNTEAFF	TGTGCCAGCAGGCCCCCAGGGAACACTGAAGCTTTCTTT
.	.	TRBV5-8	TRBJ2-2	CASSWDDANTGELFF	TGTGCCAGCAGCTGGGACGACGCGAACACCGGGGAGCTGTTTTTT
once	.	TRBV15	TRBJ2-7	CATSSRAVSYEQYF	TGTGCCACCAGCAGCCGGGCGGTATCCTACGAGCAGTACTTC
.	.	TRBV19	TRBJ1-1	CASSPSHLNTEAFF	TGTGCCAGTAGTCCCAGTCATCTGAACACTGAAGCTTTCTTT
.	.	TRBV19	TRBJ2-3	CASSIEGDSDTQYF	TGTGCCAGTAGTATTGAGGGGGATTCAGATACGCAGTATTTT